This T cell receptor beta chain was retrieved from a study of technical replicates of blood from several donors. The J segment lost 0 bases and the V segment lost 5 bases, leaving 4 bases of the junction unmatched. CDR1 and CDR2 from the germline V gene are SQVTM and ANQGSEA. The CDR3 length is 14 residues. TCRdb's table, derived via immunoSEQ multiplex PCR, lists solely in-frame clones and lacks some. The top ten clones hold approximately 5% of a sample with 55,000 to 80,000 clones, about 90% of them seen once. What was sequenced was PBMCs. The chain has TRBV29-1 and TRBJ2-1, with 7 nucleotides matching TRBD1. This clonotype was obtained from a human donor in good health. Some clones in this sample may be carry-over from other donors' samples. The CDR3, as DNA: TGCAGCGTTCACGGACAGGCCTCCTACAATGAGCAGTTCTTC. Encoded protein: CSVHGQASYNEQFF.